Listed below are T cell receptor beta chains from one sample, sequenced in a study of blood T cells in healthy people across ages. From the 5' RACE reads, TCRdb called clonotypes with MiXCR, one entry per CDR3 protein. The sample has hundreds of thousands of distinct CDR3 sequences, around 48% seen once. Sequenced sample: blood. The receptors stem from a woman between 55 and 75 years old in good health. Each CDR3 is given with its conserved first and last residue. D genes are given only for firm matches. The size of a clone is reported for some rows only, either as once, few or many, or as a class for expanded clones.

abundance	v_gene	j_gene	d_gene	CDR3aa	CDR3nt
NA	TRBV7-9	TRBJ2-7	NA	CASSFPSANNEQYF	TGTGCCAGCAGCTTTCCTAGCGCGAACAATGAGCAGTACTTC
few	TRBV6-2/TRBV6-3	TRBJ1-2	NA	CASSWAASYGYTF	TGTGCCAGCAGTTGGGCCGCCTCCTATGGCTACACCTTC
few	TRBV9	TRBJ1-6	NA	CASSVEWNSPLHF	TGTGCCAGCAGCGTAGAGTGGAATTCACCCCTCCACTTT
NA	TRBV27	TRBJ2-5	TRBD2	CASLKRGGSETQYF	TGTGCCAGCCTAAAGCGGGGGGGCAGCGAGACCCAGTACTTC
NA	TRBV20-1	TRBJ2-7	NA	CSARDHGRNPYEQYF	TGCAGTGCTAGAGATCACGGGCGGAACCCCTACGAGCAGTACTTC
NA	TRBV2	TRBJ1-2	NA	CASSAEGGGLVYGYTF	TGTGCCAGCAGCGCAGAGGGAGGGGGACTTGTTTATGGCTACACCTTC
NA	TRBV6-1	TRBJ2-7	TRBD2	CASSPAGGDGLAGSYEQYF	TGTGCCAGCAGCCCAGCGGGGGGCGATGGACTAGCGGGTTCCTACGAGCAGTACTTC
NA	TRBV4-3	TRBJ1-2	NA	CASSQGTRAADGYTF	TGCGCCAGCAGCCAAGGAACGAGGGCTGCCGATGGCTACACCTTC
NA	TRBV7-9	TRBJ2-5	NA	CASSQQEAQYF	TGTGCCAGCAGCCAACAAGAGGCCCAGTACTTC
NA	TRBV4-3	TRBJ1-6	NA	CASSQEQTAMNSPLHF	TGCGCCAGCAGCCAAGAGCAGACAGCGATGAATTCACCCCTCCACTTT
NA	TRBV25-1	TRBJ1-2	NA	CASSVTEHYGYTF	TGTGCCAGCAGTGTCACAGAACACTATGGCTACACCTTC
few	TRBV7-2	TRBJ1-2	NA	CASSSSWGLGGYTF	TGTGCCAGCAGCTCGTCCTGGGGGCTGGGTGGCTACACCTTC
NA	TRBV12-3/TRBV12-4	TRBJ2-1	TRBD1	CASSSRGTANNEQFF	TGTGCCAGCAGTTCTAGAGGGACAGCTAACAATGAGCAGTTCTTC
NA	TRBV9	TRBJ2-1	TRBD2	CASSVDGSGRREQFF	TGTGCCAGCAGTGTAGATGGGAGCGGGAGACGCGAGCAGTTCTTC
few	TRBV9	TRBJ2-7	NA	CASSVGSRVGDEQYF	TGTGCCAGCAGCGTAGGTTCGAGGGTAGGGGACGAGCAGTACTTC
NA	TRBV7-2	TRBJ2-7	TRBD2	CASRAGGGSSYEQYF	TGTGCCAGCAGAGCGGGGGGAGGCAGCTCCTACGAGCAGTACTTC
NA	TRBV20-1	TRBJ2-7	TRBD1	CSAHNRGRKYEQYF	TGCAGTGCTCACAACAGGGGTAGGAAGTACGAGCAGTACTTC
NA	TRBV7-2	TRBJ2-2	NA	CASSPRLTGTGELFF	TGTGCCAGCAGCCCGCGACTGACAGGCACCGGGGAGCTGTTTTTT
NA	TRBV29-1	TRBJ1-2	NA	CSVDLTESNYGHTF	TGCAGCGTTGACCTCACGGAATCTAACTATGGTCACACCTTC